The rows below give T cell receptor beta chains drawn from one sample of a study of T cells in Graves' hyperthyroidism and ophthalmopathy. TCRdb processed the multiplex PCR reads anew with MiXCR; each CDR3 protein has one entry. The data contain about 610,000 distinct CDR3 sequences, roughly 15% of them singletons. Sequencing was carried out using blood. The receptors derive from a woman between 35 and 50 years old with Graves' ophthalmopathy. Each CDR3 is given with its conserved first and last residue. Each record gives: V gene, D gene, clone size, J gene, CDR3 protein, CDR3 DNA. The D gene is left open where the match is weak. Expanded clones are given a class, and other clones once, few, many or no size at all.

TRBV20-1	-	-	TRBJ2-1	CSAYTGLKFSYEQFF	TGCAGTGCTTACACAGGCCTCAAATTCTCCTACGAGCAGTTCTTC
TRBV20-1	-	many	TRBJ1-2	CSARVEDSLNYGYTF	TGCAGTGCTAGAGTAGAGGACAGCCTAAACTATGGCTACACCTTC
TRBV2	TRBD1	many	TRBJ1-6	CASRGTGTYNSPLHF	TGTGCCAGCAGGGGGACAGGGACCTATAATTCACCCCTCCACTTT
TRBV12-3/TRBV12-4	TRBD2	many	TRBJ2-7	CASSWETRSGGEQYF	TGTGCCAGCAGTTGGGAAACACGGTCGGGGGGCGAGCAGTACTTC
TRBV30	-	many	TRBJ2-1	CAWSVMGSSYNEQFF	TGTGCCTGGAGTGTAATGGGGAGCTCCTACAATGAGCAGTTCTTC
TRBV5-1	-	few	TRBJ2-1	CASSLGAGMVNEQFF	TGCGCCAGCAGCTTGGGGGCGGGGATGGTAAATGAGCAGTTCTTC
TRBV5-4	TRBD2	-	TRBJ2-3	CASSLGPQSGATDTQYF	TGTGCCAGCAGCTTGGGACCCCAAAGCGGGGCCACAGATACGCAGTATTTT
TRBV20-1	-	-	TRBJ2-2	CSARKPRRGRDTGELFF	TGCAGTGCTAGAAAACCCCGGAGGGGTCGGGACACCGGGGAGCTGTTTTTT
TRBV10-3	-	many	TRBJ2-5	CAISSRGGDQETQYF	TGTGCCATCAGTTCCAGGGGGGGGGATCAAGAGACCCAGTACTTC
TRBV19	-	-	TRBJ2-3	CASMGRPGDTQYF	TGTGCCAGTATGGGCAGGCCGGGAGATACGCAGTATTTT
TRBV28	-	many	TRBJ1-5	CATAADQPQHF	TGTGCCACCGCAGCAGATCAGCCCCAGCATTTT
TRBV7-2	-	-	TRBJ2-2	CASSRVAGTGELFF	TGTGCCAGCAGTAGGGTCGCTGGCACCGGGGAGCTGTTTTTT
TRBV7-2	-	many	TRBJ1-1	CASSFVSLGGAFF	TGTGCCAGCAGCTTTGTCTCCCTCGGGGGAGCTTTCTTT
TRBV28	TRBD1	-	TRBJ1-2	CASSTDRLKLYGYTF	TGTGCCAGCAGCACGGACAGGTTGAAGCTCTATGGCTACACCTTC
TRBV11-2	TRBD1	-	TRBJ2-7	CAWSRTGTPYEQYF	TGTGCCTGGAGTCGGACAGGGACTCCCTACGAGCAGTACTTC
TRBV6-1	TRBD2	few	TRBJ2-1	CASKKGGLYNEQFF	TGTGCCAGCAAGAAGGGAGGGCTATACAATGAGCAGTTCTTC
TRBV20-1	-	many	TRBJ2-1	CSARDWSGPNEQFF	TGCAGTGCTAGAGATTGGAGTGGTCCCAATGAGCAGTTCTTC
TRBV5-1	TRBD2	many	TRBJ2-4	CASSLGTSGEDIQYF	TGCGCCAGCAGCTTAGGAACTAGCGGGGAGGACATTCAGTACTTC
TRBV7-6	-	many	TRBJ2-1	CASSSTRTSYNEQFF	TGTGCCAGCAGCAGTACTAGGACCTCCTACAATGAGCAGTTCTTC
TRBV20-1	-	few	TRBJ1-1	CSAKGTGGAGEAFF	TGCAGTGCTAAGGGGACCGGGGGGGCCGGGGAAGCTTTCTTT
TRBV3-1	TRBD2	few	TRBJ2-5	CASSQGLASSQYF	TGTGCCAGCAGCCAAGGACTAGCGTCATCCCAGTACTTC
TRBV4-1	-	-	TRBJ1-5	CASSQVALPNQPQHF	TGCGCCAGCAGCCAAGTTGCCCTTCCTAATCAGCCCCAGCATTTT
TRBV6-2/TRBV6-3	-	few	TRBJ1-4	CASSSSSRAGFGEKLFF	TGTGCCAGCTCCTCCTCCTCTCGCGCGGGTTTTGGAGAAAAACTGTTTTTT
TRBV9	-	many	TRBJ2-3	CASSVAPGTPTDTQYF	TGTGCCAGCAGCGTAGCTCCAGGTACTCCCACAGATACGCAGTATTTT
TRBV2	-	few	TRBJ1-4	CASRLDRRVNEKLFF	TGTGCCAGCAGGCTCGACAGAAGGGTTAACGAAAAACTGTTTTTT
TRBV19	TRBD2	-	TRBJ2-1	CASSIGRGGSYNEQFF	TGTGCCAGTAGTATAGGACGGGGGGGCTCCTACAATGAGCAGTTCTTC
TRBV20-1	-	many	TRBJ2-7	CSAPTTYSYEQYF	TGCAGTGCTCCGACTACCTACTCCTACGAGCAGTACTTC
TRBV19	-	few	TRBJ1-2	CASSVMDGTYGYTF	TGTGCCAGTAGTGTGATGGATGGAACCTATGGCTACACCTTC
TRBV20-1	TRBD2	many	TRBJ2-3	CSARWPLADTDTQYF	TGCAGTGCTAGATGGCCTCTAGCGGACACAGATACGCAGTATTTT
TRBV29-1	TRBD1	-	TRBJ2-7	CSVQQPGQGAGEQYF	TGCAGCGTTCAACAGCCGGGACAGGGGGCAGGCGAGCAGTACTTC
TRBV7-9	-	many	TRBJ2-7	CASSSSGGHEQYF	TGTGCCAGCAGCTCTAGTGGGGGCCACGAGCAGTACTTC
TRBV12-3/TRBV12-4	TRBD2	many	TRBJ2-1	CASSPPANSGSDEQFF	TGTGCCAGCAGCCCACCGGCGAATAGCGGGAGTGATGAGCAGTTCTTC
TRBV28	TRBD2	-	TRBJ2-1	CASSLVKREFYNEQFF	TGTGCCAGCAGTTTGGTGAAGCGGGAGTTTTACAATGAGCAGTTCTTC
TRBV5-5	-	many	TRBJ1-5	CASSLGGHQPQHF	TGTGCCAGCAGCTTAGGCGGTCATCAGCCCCAGCATTTT
TRBV11-1	TRBD1	many	TRBJ2-2	CVSSLATGTGAFTGAGELFF	TGTGTCAGCAGCTTAGCGACCGGGACAGGGGCATTCACGGGCGCCGGGGAGCTGTTTTTT